This is a list of T cell receptor beta chains from one sample in a study of shared clonotypes between healthy human individuals. The table came from immunoSEQ multiplex PCR; TCRdb's copy has only in-frame clones and leaves some out. The top ten clones hold around 0.33% of a sample with 1,400,000 or so clones, around 98.5% of them seen once. What was sequenced was naive CD4+ T cells sorted from blood. All receptors derive from a young man in good health. Each CDR3 is given with its conserved first and last residue. D genes are given only for firm matches. A clone size is listed for some rows: how often the clone was seen (once, few, many), or a class if it is expanded.

TRBD1 | TRBJ2-1 | TRBV11-3 | . | TGTGCCAGCAGCAAGTTACCGGGACAGAGCTACAATGAGCAGTTCTTC | CASSKLPGQSYNEQFF
. | TRBJ2-1 | TRBV14 | . | TGTGCCAGTACGAAGCGGGCCGCCTACAATGAGCAGTTCTTC | CASTKRAAYNEQFF
TRBD2 | TRBJ2-1 | TRBV5-1 | . | TGCGCCAGCAGCTTACTAGCGGGAGATGTCAATGAGCAGTTCTTC | CASSLLAGDVNEQFF
. | TRBJ2-3 | TRBV2 | . | TGTGCCAGCAGTGATAGCCTTAGCACAGATACGCAGTATTTT | CASSDSLSTDTQYF
. | TRBJ2-7 | TRBV28 | . | TGTGCCAGCAGCTCTCGGCCAGGGCAACTCTCCTACGAGCAGTACTTC | CASSSRPGQLSYEQYF
. | TRBJ2-5 | TRBV6-1 | . | TGTGCCAGCAGTGCGAGGCATTGGACCTTAGAGACCCAGTACTTC | CASSARHWTLETQYF
. | TRBJ2-7 | TRBV4-1 | . | TGCGCCAGCAGCAGCTACAGGTCCTCCTACGAGCAGTACTTC | CASSSYRSSYEQYF
. | TRBJ1-1 | TRBV18 | . | TGTGCCAGCTCGCCGTTATCTGCAGGGGACACTGAAGCTTTCTTT | CASSPLSAGDTEAFF
. | TRBJ2-3 | TRBV9 | . | TGTGCCAGCAGCGATCTAGCTCGCACAGATACGCAGTATTTT | CASSDLARTDTQYF
TRBD1 | TRBJ2-3 | TRBV7-9 | . | TGTGCCAGCAGCTTCCCGAGACAGGGTAGCACAGATACGCAGTATTTT | CASSFPRQGSTDTQYF
. | TRBJ1-2 | TRBV28 | once | TGTGCCAGCAGCCCACAGGGCCCAGCTAACTATGGCTACACCTTC | CASSPQGPANYGYTF
TRBD2 | TRBJ2-1 | TRBV29-1 | . | TGCAGCGTTGCCCGGGAGGGCCATTCCGACAATGAGCAGTTCTTC | CSVAREGHSDNEQFF
TRBD1 | TRBJ2-3 | TRBV28 | . | TGTGCCAGCAGGTTTCGAGGCCCGGGACAGGGCCGCCTGGGGAGCACAGATACGCAGTATTTT | CASRFRGPGQGRLGSTDTQYF
. | TRBJ2-3 | TRBV7-7 | . | TGTGCCAGCAGCTTAACAGGCGGCGGTGCAGATACGCAGTATTTT | CASSLTGGGADTQYF
TRBD1 | TRBJ1-3 | TRBV30 | . | TGTGCCTGGAGGGGACAGTCCTCTGGAAACACCATATATTTT | CAWRGQSSGNTIYF
. | TRBJ2-7 | TRBV10-3 | . | TGTGCCATCAGTGGTGTAGGGGAGGAAGGGGAGCAGTACTTC | CAISGVGEEGEQYF
. | TRBJ1-3 | TRBV25-1 | once | TGTGCCAGCGGGGTCACTGGAAACACCATATATTTT | CASGVTGNTIYF
. | TRBJ2-2 | TRBV13 | . | TGTGCCAGCAGCTTAAGAGGGGGGAACACCGGGGAGCTGTTTTTT | CASSLRGGNTGELFF
TRBD2 | TRBJ2-5 | TRBV11-2 | . | TGTGCCAGCAGCCCCGGGCGACTAGCGGGGCAGTACCAAGAGACCCAGTACTTC | CASSPGRLAGQYQETQYF
TRBD2 | TRBJ2-5 | TRBV27 | . | TGTGCCAGCAGACCAAAACAAACTAGCGGGGCTGAGACCCAGTACTTC | CASRPKQTSGAETQYF
. | TRBJ1-2 | TRBV25-1 | . | TGTGCCAGCAGCTTGGCAGGGAGGGATGGCTACACCTTC | CASSLAGRDGYTF
. | TRBJ2-7 | TRBV6-1 | . | TGTGCCAGCAGTGCCCAGGGCTACGAGCAGTACTTC | CASSAQGYEQYF
TRBD2 | TRBJ2-3 | TRBV7-2 | . | TGTGCCAGCAGCCGAGGACTAGCGGGAGTGGGGGATACGCAGTATTTT | CASSRGLAGVGDTQYF
. | TRBJ1-2 | TRBV7-2 | . | TGTGCCAGCAGCTTAGCGATGGGCCCTGGCTACACCTTC | CASSLAMGPGYTF
TRBD1 | TRBJ2-7 | TRBV15 | . | TGTGCCACCAGCAGGGGGGGACAGGGGGCCTACGAGCAGTACTTC | CATSRGGQGAYEQYF
. | TRBJ1-1 | TRBV28 | . | TGTGCCAGCATAAGATGGAGTTTGAACACTGAAGCTTTCTTT | CASIRWSLNTEAFF
. | TRBJ1-5 | TRBV27 | once | TGTGCCAGCAGGGAGGGACTTTGGGGGAATCAGCCCCAGCATTTT | CASREGLWGNQPQHF
TRBD1 | TRBJ2-2 | TRBV5-4 | . | TGTGCCAGCAGCTTGGCCATTGAGACAGGGAGAACCGGGGAGCTGTTTTTT | CASSLAIETGRTGELFF
. | TRBJ2-2 | TRBV9 | . | TGTGCCAGCAGCCCACACACGACCAACACCGGGGAGCTGTTTTTT | CASSPHTTNTGELFF
. | TRBJ2-1 | TRBV7-2 | . | TGTGCCAGCAGCTTAGGGGGGCGTGAGCAGTTCTTC | CASSLGGREQFF
. | TRBJ2-1 | TRBV29-1 | . | TGCAGCGTAGGAGGAAATGAGCAGTTCTTC | CSVGGNEQFF
TRBD2 | TRBJ2-7 | TRBV14 | . | TGTGCCAGCAGCCGACTAGCGGGTGTGACCTACGAGCAGTACTTC | CASSRLAGVTYEQYF
TRBD1 | TRBJ1-4 | TRBV29-1 | . | TGCAGCGCAAGGGGGCGTGAAAAACTGTTTTTT | CSARGREKLFF
. | TRBJ2-1 | TRBV19 | . | TGTGCCAGTAGTATAGACCGGAGAGAGCAGTTCTTC | CASSIDRREQFF